A single sample is the source of the 17 T cell receptor beta chains below, sequenced in a study of chemoradiotherapy in HPV16-positive cancers. Clones were sequenced by immunoSEQ multiplex PCR, and TCRdb holds only the in-frame ones, with some missing. Among roughly 12,000 clones listed, 63% were seen once. This material was obtained from a patient who underwent chemoradiotherapy. The receptor source for this set is a human donor with HPV-associated anogenital cancer.

This clone was found a few times. The rearrangement uses TRBV28 and TRBJ1-2; a weak D match, TRBD1 (6 bases). The CDR3 is 15 amino acids. The germline gives CDR1 MDHEN, CDR2 SYDVKM. V shed 3 bases and J shed 5 bases, with 16 bases lying between them. The CDR3 sequence is CASSLGGQGTYGYTF. The CDR3 DNA reads TGTGCCAGCAGTTTGGGGGGCCAGGGGACTTATGGCTACACCTTC.

The chain is built from TRBV6-6 and TRBJ1-5, with no clear D. In germline, CDR1 is MNHNY, CDR2 SVGAGI (reference sequence). Between the trimmed V and J ends, which lost 2 bases and 1 base, there was a span of 9 bases. CDR3 length equals 15 residues. The CDR3 DNA sequence: TGTGCCAGCAGTTACGGTCGGGCCAGCAATCAGCCCCAGCATTTT. Translation gives CASSYGRASNQPQHF.

V is TRBV28 and J is TRBJ2-7, with D tentatively TRBD2 (5 bases). The CDR3 contains 13 residues. CDR1 is MDHEN and CDR2 is SYDVKM in the germline V gene. Deletions cut 6 bases from V and 3 bases from J, with 12 bases between. The DNA for the CDR3 is TGTGCCAGCAGCCGCCCTAGCTACTACGAGCAGTACTTC. It specifies CASSRPSYYEQYF. Looking up the rest from reference TRBV28 and TRBJ2-7 gives the full variable domain: DVKVTQSSRYLVKRTGEKVFLECVQDMDHENMFWYRQDPGLGLRLIYFSYDVKMKEKGDIPEGYSVSREKKERFSLILESASTNQTSMYLCASSRPSYYEQYFGPGTRLTVT.

The rearrangement uses TRBV5-1 and TRBJ2-6; 9 positions match TRBD1. J was trimmed by 0 bases and V by 5 bases; bases with no gene match: 9. Germline values: CDR1 SGHRS, CDR2 YFSETQ. This CDR3 has 18 amino acids. The chain's CDR3 is CASSKLGQGNSGANVLTF. The CDR3 region has the DNA TGCGCCAGCAGTAAATTGGGACAGGGCAACTCTGGGGCCAACGTCCTGACTTTC.

V gene TRBV9 combines with J gene TRBJ2-3; 9 bases are shared with TRBD2. V trimming: 0 bases; J trimming: 6 bases; junction bases outside the gene matches: 11. The CDR3 sequence is 17 residues long. Germline CDR1 SGDLS, CDR2 YYNGEE. CDR3 DNA sequence: TGTGCCAGCAGCGTAGGGCTAGCGGGGAGTGGGCCGGATACGCAGTATTTT. Translating it yields CASSVGLAGSGPDTQYF.

The chain combines TRBV7-6 with TRBJ2-2; 7 nucleotides agree with TRBD2. The germline V gene encodes CDR1 SGHVS and CDR2 FNYEAQ. V dropped 5 bases and J dropped 9; count of bases not matched to a gene: 15. The CDR3 extends over 16 amino acids. The CDR3 DNA is TGTGCCAGCAGCCCCCAGGGCGGGGGACTTACCAGGGAGCTGTTTTTT. The encoded protein is CASSPQGGGLTRELFF.

This clone was detected once. J is TRBJ2-7 and V is TRBV6-1; 8 positions match TRBD1. Germline V CDR1 and CDR2: MNHNS, SASEGT. The V segment lost 6 bases and the J segment 4 bases; nucleotides outside the gene matches: 11. The CDR3 contains 15 residues. In DNA form, the CDR3 reads TGTGCCAGCAGCCTTAAGCCGGGACAGGCGTACGAGCAGTACTTC. It encodes CASSLKPGQAYEQYF.

This clone is deemed medium-sized. The genes are TRBV9 and TRBJ2-1; D perhaps matches TRBD1 (7 bases). Germline CDR1 and CDR2: SGDLS and YYNGEE. Trimming removed 5 bases from V and 4 bases from J, with 13 bases in between. The CDR3 covers 14 residues. CDR3 in amino acids: CASSASGGYNEQFF. As DNA, the CDR3 is TGTGCCAGCAGTGCTTCAGGGGGGTACAATGAGCAGTTCTTC. Filled out from reference TRBV9 and TRBJ2-1, the complete variable domain reads DSGVTQTPKHLITATGQRVTLRCSPRSGDLSVYWYQQSLDQGLQFLIQYYNGEERAKGNILERFSAQQFPDLHSELNLSSLELGDSALYFCASSASGGYNEQFFGPGTRLTVL.

This clone was counted once. In DNA, the CDR3 is TGTGCCAGCAGTCCGGGACAGGGCGGCGAGCAGTACTTC. Translation gives CASSPGQGGEQYF. The chain couples TRBV11-3 to TRBJ2-7, with 9 positions matching TRBD1. CDR1 and CDR2 from the germline V gene are SGHNT and YENEEA. The CDR3 consists of 13 residues. V shed 6 bases, J shed 6 bases, and the junction held 6 bases outside the gene matches.

J is TRBJ1-2 and V is TRBV5-4, with D tentatively TRBD1 (5 bases). Trimming left V 4 bases short and J 2 bases short, with 12 bases between. Germline V lookup: CDR1 SGHNT, CDR2 YYREEE (reference sequence). The CDR3 contains 14 residues. The CDR3 region has the DNA TGTGCCAGCAGCCCCGGGGGGTCGAACTATGGCTACACCTTC. Amino acid sequence: CASSPGGSNYGYTF.

In DNA form, the CDR3 reads TGCGCCAGCAGCATTAGGGGGTTCGGTGGCTACACCTTC. Its translation: CASSIRGFGGYTF. The V call is TRBV5-1, the J call TRBJ1-2; TRBD1 is a possible D gene (6 bases). The CDR3 covers 13 residues. V gave up 4 bases and J gave up 7 bases, with 14 bases separating them. Germline loops: CDR1 SGHRS, CDR2 YFSETQ.

The chain's CDR3 is CASSRAGDRITGELFF. The CDR3 DNA is TGTGCCAGCAGCCGGGCGGGGGACCGAATCACCGGGGAGCTGTTTTTT. The rearrangement joins TRBV14 to TRBJ2-2, with 7 positions matching TRBD2. The CDR3 sequence is 16 residues long. The germline CDR1 and CDR2 sequences are SGHDN and FVKESK. V dropped 4 bases and J dropped 4; count of bases not matched to a gene: 9.

The chain couples TRBV30 to TRBJ1-4, with 7 bases that match TRBD1. Per the germline V gene, CDR1 is GTSNPN and CDR2 is SVGIG (reference sequence). With 4 bases clipped from V and 7 bases from J, the junction kept 6 bases outside the gene matches. The CDR3 spans 13 residues. This CDR3 reads CAWTGTASEKLFF. CDR3 DNA: TGTGCCTGGACCGGGACAGCCAGTGAAAAACTGTTTTTT.

The chain uses TRBV10-3 and TRBJ2-3; the D gene is possibly TRBD1 (7 bases). The CDR3 has 15 amino acids. CDR1 and CDR2 (germline): ENHRY, SYGVKD. The V gene lost 2 bases and the J gene lost 0 bases, with 9 bases spanning the gap. CDR3 sequence: CAISEAGQSTDTQYF. CDR3 in DNA: TGTGCCATCAGTGAGGCGGGACAGAGCACAGATACGCAGTATTTT.

V gene TRBV5-1 combines with J gene TRBJ1-1; D remains ambiguous. The V end lost 1 base, the J end lost 2 bases, and 6 bases lay between the germline ends. This CDR3 has 13 amino acids. CDR1 is SGHRS and CDR2 is YFSETQ in the germline V gene. This chain's CDR3 is CASSLQDNTEAFF. The DNA for the CDR3 is TGCGCCAGCAGCTTGCAGGACAACACTGAAGCTTTCTTT.

J is TRBJ1-2 and V is TRBV7-9; D gene ambiguous. In germline, CDR1 is SEHNR, CDR2 FQNEAQ (reference sequence). Trimming removed 5 bases at V and 4 bases at J, with 14 bases between. The CDR3 runs to 14 residues. The chain's CDR3 is CASSPPARSYGYTF. The CDR3, as DNA: TGTGCCAGCAGCCCGCCGGCCCGGAGCTATGGCTACACCTTC.

The J gene is TRBJ1-4, the V gene TRBV7-8, with D possibly matching TRBD1 (6 bases). The CDR3 covers 13 residues. Germline assignment: CDR1 SGHVS and CDR2 FQNEAQ. Trimming pared 5 bases from V and 12 bases from J, leaving 16 bases between. The DNA for the CDR3 is TGTGCCAGCAGCCAGGGACAAGACGAAGAACTGTTTTTT. Translated, it gives CASSQGQDEELFF.